These T cell receptor beta chains were read from a single sample in a study of response to subunit inactivated influenza vaccine. TCRdb analysed the RT-PCR reads with MiXCR anew, one entry per CDR3 protein. Of roughly 790,000 distinct CDR3 sequences detected, about 20% appear once; the ten largest clones hold more than 8.5%. The source material was PBMCs from blood, sampled 5 days after vaccination. The source of these receptors is a man between 45 and 60 years old who received an inactivated influenza vaccine. The conserved cysteine and the conserved F or W are not part of the CDR3 here. Fields, in order: CDR3 length, J gene, V gene, CDR3 protein.

11 TRBJ1-2 TRBV29-1 SVDLGQWDSYT
13 TRBJ2-3 TRBV6-2/TRBV6-3 ASRETAGGSITQY
13 TRBJ2-2 TRBV5-1 ASSSSGTAKGELF
13 TRBJ2-5 TRBV20-1 SARLGSGGQETQY
12 TRBJ2-5 TRBV6-1 ASRPRGGAETQY
12 TRBJ1-2 TRBV5-1 ASSLEGTKYGYT
14 TRBJ2-3 TRBV15 ATSGPQGSSTDTQY
14 TRBJ2-2 TRBV20-1 SATAGYWENTGELF
12 TRBJ1-6 TRBV4-3 ASSQGTGVSPLH
12 TRBJ2-3 TRBV6-2/TRBV6-3 ASTRGDPTDTQY
14 TRBJ1-1 TRBV12-3/TRBV12-4 ASSPRGGRYDSEAF
13 TRBJ2-2 TRBV5-1 ASSLRGWNTGELF
14 TRBJ2-3 TRBV20-1 SATPRVAGVTDTQY
14 TRBJ2-1 TRBV7-9 ASSAPGLAIYNEQF
13 TRBJ1-4 TRBV7-6 ASSQPGQGREKLF
12 TRBJ1-5 TRBV3-1 ASSQVGRNQPQH
12 TRBJ2-2 TRBV7-2 ASSLGGGPGELF
14 TRBJ2-3 TRBV9 ASSGRTSGNLDTQY
13 TRBJ2-5 TRBV6-1 ASSPVGLLQETQY
13 TRBJ1-4 TRBV11-2 ASSLVTGGHEKLF
13 TRBJ2-7 TRBV6-2/TRBV6-3 ASSYSPRQVHEQY
12 TRBJ2-7 TRBV5-1 ASSLADTGGEQY
12 TRBJ2-7 TRBV20-1 SARRDSFSYEQY
12 TRBJ2-1 TRBV5-6 ASSLRNRGYEQF
11 TRBJ1-1 TRBV5-6 ASSLVGYTEAF
11 TRBJ2-7 TRBV7-2 ASSAVQGYEQY
13 TRBJ2-2 TRBV7-8 ASSPVVALTGELF
11 TRBJ2-3 TRBV5-8 ASTPWIEDTQY
11 TRBJ2-7 TRBV6-2/TRBV6-3 ASRLGHTYEQY
11 TRBJ2-5 TRBV7-2 ASTPRGQETQY
13 TRBJ2-2 TRBV29-1 SVALAGALSGELF